Listed here are 21 T cell receptor beta chains from one sample, sequenced in a study of T cell repertoires in cytomegalovirus infection. TCRdb itself ran the reads through MiXCR, one entry per CDR3 protein. The sample shows around 100,000 distinct CDR3 sequences, 30% to 35% of them seen only once. These receptors' antigens are unknown. Sequenced here: CD8+ T cells from cultured PBMCs, sampled from culture after CMV antigen stimulation. The receptors come from a human donor in good health (CMV status not recorded). Some clones in this sample may be carry-over from other donors' samples.

This clonotype was counted only a few times. The V call is TRBV6-1, the J call TRBJ2-7, with TRBD1 matching 7 bases. The trim removed 2 bases at V and 6 bases at J, leaving 1 base unmatched. From germline, CDR1 is MNHNS and CDR2 SASEGT. The CDR3 is 12 residues long. Here the CDR3 reads CASSETGVEQYF. CDR3 in DNA: TGTGCCAGCAGTGAAACAGGGGTCGAGCAGTACTTC.

This clonotype was seen more than once but under ten times. This chain joins TRBV27 and TRBJ2-1; a weak D match, TRBD2 (6 bases). Between the trimmed V and J ends, which lost 6 bases and 2 bases, there was a span of 14 bases. Germline assignment: CDR1 MNHEY and CDR2 SMNVEV (reference sequence). The CDR3 runs to 15 residues. The CDR3 DNA reads TGTGCCAGCAGGGGAGGCGGGTGGACCTACAATGAGCAGTTCTTC. As protein: CASRGGGWTYNEQFF.

V is TRBV3-1 and J is TRBJ1-6; 7 bases agree with TRBD1. The CDR3 covers 16 residues. Trimming removed 6 bases from V and 8 bases from J; junction bases left unmatched: 13. Germline-derived CDR1 and CDR2 are LGHDT and YNNKEL (reference sequence). This chain's CDR3 is CASRAGEGAGDSPLHF. CDR3 coding DNA: TGTGCCAGCAGGGCCGGTGAGGGGGCAGGCGATTCACCCCTCCACTTT.

In its sample, this clonotype was seen a few times. V is TRBV12-3 or TRBV12-4 and J is TRBJ1-5; 9 bases map to TRBD1. The CDR3 contains 14 residues. The V segment lost 6 bases and the J segment 4 bases; nucleotides outside the gene matches: 4. The CDR3 region has the DNA TGTGCCAGCAGCCGGGACAGGGTGAATCAGCCCCAGCATTTT. Translated: CASSRDRVNQPQHF.

This clonotype turned up a few times. This sequence joins TRBV2 and TRBJ1-4, with a possible D match to TRBD1 (5 bases). CDR1 is SNHLY and CDR2 is FYNNEI in the germline V gene. Trimming removed 4 bases from V and 0 bases from J, with 12 bases in between. The CDR3 has 16 residues. In DNA form, the CDR3 reads TGTGCCAGCAGTGGGCCCAGGGAAGCAACTAATGAAAAACTGTTTTTT. Residues: CASSGPREATNEKLFF.

The V call is TRBV6-1, the J call TRBJ1-6, with TRBD1 identical over 8 bases. The CDR3 consists of 16 residues. V gave up 5 bases and J gave up 10 bases; unmatched junction bases: 13. Germline CDR1 reads MNHNS; CDR2 reads SASEGT. DNA of the CDR3: TGTGCCAGCAGTCCTGGACAGGGAGGGGGCTCGTCACCCCTCCACTTT. Amino acid sequence: CASSPGQGGGSSPLHF.

The table lists this clonotype with a few counts. This rearrangement joins TRBV12-3 or TRBV12-4 to TRBJ1-6; D is unresolved. Trimming removed 3 bases from V and 0 bases from J, with 15 bases in between. This CDR3 spans 18 amino acids. CDR3 in DNA: TGTGCCAGCAGTTTTCGGACGGCCCAGAGCTCCTATAATTCACCCCTCCACTTT. It yields the protein CASSFRTAQSSYNSPLHF.

Only a few counts were recorded for this clonotype. The rearrangement joins TRBV12-3 or TRBV12-4 to TRBJ2-5; perhaps TRBD1 as D (6 bases). Trimming shortened V by 7 bases and J by 6 bases, and 12 bases separated the two germline ends. The CDR3 is 12 amino acids. The CDR3 protein is CASTTGQQTQYF. In DNA form, the CDR3 reads TGTGCCAGCACCACAGGGCAACAGACCCAGTACTTC.

CDR3 residues: CASSSDRAAEVETQYF. CDR3 nucleotide sequence: TGTGCCAGCAGCTCGGACAGGGCCGCGGAGGTAGAGACCCAGTACTTC. The rearrangement uses TRBV7-4 and TRBJ2-5; TRBD1 matches 8 bases. Germline V gene data show CDR1 as SGHVT and CDR2 as SQSDAQ. V lost 4 bases to trimming and J lost 4 bases; unmatched junction nucleotides: 11. CDR3 length: 16 amino acids.

This clonotype was counted a few times. The J gene is TRBJ1-5, the V gene TRBV19; unclear D gene. This CDR3 has 14 amino acids. Between the trimmed V and J ends, which lost 2 bases and 5 bases, there was a span of 10 bases. Germline assignment: CDR1 LNHDA and CDR2 SQIVND (reference sequence). The CDR3 loop is CASSIPGWDQPQHF. CDR3 bases: TGTGCCAGTAGTATACCGGGGTGGGATCAGCCCCAGCATTTT. The complete variable domain, with remaining parts taken from reference TRBV19 and TRBJ1-5, reads DGGITQSPKYLFRKEGQNVTLSCEQNLNHDAMYWYRQDPGQGLRLIYYSQIVNDFQKGDIAEGYSVSREKKESFPLTVTSAQKNPTAFYLCASSIPGWDQPQHFGDGTRLSIL.

This sequence joins TRBV5-1 and TRBJ2-7; the D call may be TRBD1 or TRBD2 (5 bases each). This CDR3 has 14 residues. Germline loops: CDR1 SGHRS, CDR2 YFSETQ. The ends were cut back, 4 bases at V and 3 bases at J, with 14 bases in the middle. CDR3: CASSGGSRFYEQYF. The CDR3 DNA sequence: TGCGCCAGCAGCGGGGGATCTAGGTTCTACGAGCAGTACTTC.

This clonotype has a handful of counts. The rearrangement links TRBV11-2 to TRBJ2-3; D is unclear. V was clipped by 5 bases and J by 1 base, with 10 bases between them. CDR1 is SGHAT and CDR2 is FQNNGV in the germline V gene. The CDR3 length is 14 residues. Written as DNA, the CDR3 is TGTGCCAGCAGCCATCCTTGGGGCACAGATACGCAGTATTTT. Translated: CASSHPWGTDTQYF.

This clonotype was recorded at least ten times. V gene TRBV11-1 combines with J gene TRBJ2-7; perhaps TRBD2 as D (6 bases). This CDR3 region has 14 residues. V was pared by 5 bases and J by 7 bases, with 18 bases between. The V gene's germline CDR1 is SGHAT and CDR2 FQDESV (reference sequence). CDR3 loop: CASSPRTGEWEQYF. CDR3 coding DNA: TGTGCCAGCAGCCCGCGGACGGGGGAATGGGAGCAGTACTTC. The variable domain in full, completed from reference TRBV11-1 and TRBJ2-7, reads EAEVAQSPRYKITEKSQAVAFWCDPISGHATLYWYRQILGQGPELLVQFQDESVVDDSQLPKDRFSAERLKGVDSTLKIQPAELGDSAMYLCASSPRTGEWEQYFGPGTRLTVT.

This clonotype was seen a few times. The rearrangement links TRBV5-4 to TRBJ1-3; D is unresolved. The CDR3 is 15 residues long. The germline V gene encodes CDR1 SGHNT and CDR2 YYREEE (reference sequence). Trimming removed 3 bases at V and 0 bases at J, with 10 bases between. The CDR3 nucleotides are TGTGCCAGCAGCTCCGGTGTCAGCTCTGGAAACACCATATATTTT. Encoded protein: CASSSGVSSGNTIYF.

The rearrangement joins TRBV7-6 to TRBJ1-3; no clear D gene. Looked up from germline, CDR1 is SGHVS and CDR2 is FNYEAQ. The CDR3 is 12 residues long. Trimming shortened V by 4 bases and J by 8 bases, and 9 bases separated the two germline ends. The CDR3 bases are TGTGCCAGCAGCTCCTCCGCATACACCATATATTTT. The encoded protein is CASSSSAYTIYF.

This sequence joins TRBV15 and TRBJ1-1; D might be TRBD1 (5 bases). This CDR3 is built from 13 residues. V lost 7 bases to trimming and J lost 7 bases, with 16 bases between them. Germline loops: CDR1 LNHNV, CDR2 YYDKDF (reference sequence). CDR3 residues: CATNLFGTGEAFF. The CDR3 bases are TGTGCCACCAATTTGTTCGGTACAGGTGAAGCTTTCTTT.

The rearrangement uses TRBV6-1 and TRBJ2-1, with 9 bases aligning to TRBD1. Per germline, CDR1 MNHNS and CDR2 SASEGT. This CDR3 has 16 residues. V dropped 1 base and J dropped 7; count of bases not matched to a gene: 8. The CDR3 spells CASSEDFWTGVNEQFF. CDR3 in DNA: TGTGCCAGCAGTGAAGATTTTTGGACAGGGGTGAATGAGCAGTTCTTC.

This clonotype was counted at least ten times. The CDR3 spells CASSEVAGGVSSNQPQHF. The CDR3 DNA follows: TGTGCCAGCAGTGAAGTTGCGGGCGGGGTGTCGAGTAATCAGCCCCAGCATTTT. This rearrangement joins TRBV6-1 to TRBJ1-5; the D is unclear. The CDR3 extends over 18 amino acids. V lost 1 base and J 4 bases, leaving 20 bases between the germline ends. Germline V gives CDR1 MNHNS, CDR2 SASEGT.

The V and J genes are TRBV6-2 or TRBV6-3 and TRBJ1-1; D gene unclear. The CDR3 extends over 11 amino acids. CDR1 is MNHEY and CDR2 is SVGEGT in the germline V gene. V lost 8 bases and J lost 11, with 15 bases in between. DNA for the CDR3: TGTGCCAGCGAAATGGCCGGCCAGGCTTTCTTT. It is translated as CASEMAGQAFF.

This clonotype was seen a single time. V is TRBV2 and J is TRBJ2-1; TRBD1 agrees at 8 bases. This CDR3 comprises 15 residues. The germline gives CDR1 SNHLY, CDR2 FYNNEI. V trimming: 8 bases; J trimming: 1 base; junction bases outside the gene matches: 7. The CDR3 sequence is CASGPGGGSYNEQFF. The CDR3 DNA follows: TGTGCCAGCGGCCCAGGGGGCGGTTCCTACAATGAGCAGTTCTTC.

In its sample, this clonotype was seen a few times. The chain links TRBV12-5 to TRBJ2-7; D ambiguous. V lost 8 bases, J lost 5 bases, and 10 bases lay in between. This CDR3 is 11 amino acids long. Per the germline V gene, CDR1 is LGHNT and CDR2 is FRNRAP. The CDR3 loop reads CASMGDHEQYF. The CDR3 region has the DNA TGTGCTAGTATGGGTGATCACGAGCAGTACTTC.